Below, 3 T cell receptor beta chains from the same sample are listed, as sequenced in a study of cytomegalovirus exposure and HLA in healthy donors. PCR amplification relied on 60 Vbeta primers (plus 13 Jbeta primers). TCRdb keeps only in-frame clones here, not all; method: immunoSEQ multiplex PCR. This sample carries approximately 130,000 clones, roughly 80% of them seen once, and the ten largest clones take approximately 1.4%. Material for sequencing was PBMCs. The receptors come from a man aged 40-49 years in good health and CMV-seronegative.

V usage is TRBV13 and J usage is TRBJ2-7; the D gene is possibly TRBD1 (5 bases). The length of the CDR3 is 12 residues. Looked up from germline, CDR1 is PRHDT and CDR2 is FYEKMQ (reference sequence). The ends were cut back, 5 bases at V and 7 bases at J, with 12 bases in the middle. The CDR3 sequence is CASSPHHREQYF. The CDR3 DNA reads TGTGCCAGCAGCCCCCACCACAGGGAGCAGTACTTC.

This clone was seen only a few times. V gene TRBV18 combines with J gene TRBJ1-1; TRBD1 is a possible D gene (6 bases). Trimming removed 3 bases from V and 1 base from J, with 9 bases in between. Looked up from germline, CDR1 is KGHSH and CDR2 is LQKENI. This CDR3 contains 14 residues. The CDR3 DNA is TGTGCCAGCTCACCGGGGGCCCAGAACACTGAAGCTTTCTTT. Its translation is CASSPGAQNTEAFF. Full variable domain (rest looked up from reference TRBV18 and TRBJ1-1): NAGVMQNPRHLVRRRGQEARLRCSPMKGHSHVYWYRQLPEEGLKFMVYLQKENIIDESGMPKERFSAEFPKEGPSILRIQQVVRGDSAAYFCASSPGAQNTEAFFGQGTRLTVV.

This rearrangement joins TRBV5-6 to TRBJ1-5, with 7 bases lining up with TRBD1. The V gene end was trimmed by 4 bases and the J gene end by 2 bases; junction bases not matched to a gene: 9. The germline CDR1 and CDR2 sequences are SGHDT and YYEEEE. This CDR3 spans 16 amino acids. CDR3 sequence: CASSTRLGGGNQPQHF. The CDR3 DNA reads TGTGCCAGCAGCACGCGACTAGGGGGCGGCAATCAGCCCCAGCATTTT. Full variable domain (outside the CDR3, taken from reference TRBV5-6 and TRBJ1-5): DAGVTQSPTHLIKTRGQQVTLRCSPKSGHDTVSWYQQALGQGPQFIFQYYEEEERQRGNFPDRFSGHQFPNYSSELNVNALLLGDSALYLCASSTRLGGGNQPQHFGDGTRLSIL.